The present TCR beta chain was sequenced within a study of glioma-infiltrating T cells (dated by TCRdb to between 2015 and 2016). About the full investigation: The study sequenced TCR alpha- and beta-chain repertoires from glioma tissue, from non-neoplastic brain tissue and from matched peripheral blood mononuclear cells. Each tissue-infiltrating repertoire was compared with the same patient's peripheral blood repertoire to measure divergence between tissue and blood T-cell populations. Three low-grade glioma patients, several primary glioblastoma patients and three non-glioma patients contributing non-neoplastic brain tissue were included in the paired cohort. What the study reported, not specific to this receptor: The group comparisons were based on small numbers of patients: three non-neoplastic, three low-grade glioma and roughly eight glioblastoma patients. VJ-independent divergence between tissue and blood was lower than expected in non-neoplastic patients but higher than expected in all gliomas, particularly low-grade gliomas. Very few CDR3 sequences were found to be shared between tissue and blood, and this scarcity was attributed to high CDR3 diversity and limited sampling.

Worth noting for this clonotype: The antigen this receptor binds is unknown. No per-base quality is available; no much larger clone lies one base away.

Sequences DFQATT (CDR1) and SNEGSKA (CDR2) are obtained from the germline V gene (reference sequence). V is pruned by 3 bases and J by 4 bases, leaving 8 bases of the junction without a gene match. Its CDR3 holds 16 amino acids, cysteine through phenylalanine. The kept DNA is CDR3 alone, 48 bases in frame from the first base. The iRepertoire nested amplicon-rescue multiplex PCR (arm-PCR) platform was used to amplify TCR alpha and beta CDR3 regions from RNA. One-step reverse transcription and amplification used roughly 100-400 ng of tissue mRNA or PBMC total RNA as input. Following bead purification, Illumina adapters were added through a secondary multiplex PCR, and the libraries were then gel-purified between 200 and 400 bp. The libraries contained internal 6-nucleotide barcodes that were used for demultiplexing. Sequencing of the libraries was done on an Illumina MiSeq using 2x220 or 2x250 nucleotide paired-end reads. The published analysis was carried out like this. Paired reads were merged with FLASH 1.2.11 and aligned to the GRCh37 human genome with BWA-MEM before extracting TRA and TRB reads. V and J assignment used an IMGT-derived reference of cassette sequences and CDR3 motifs that included pseudogenes. Reads were translated in three frames, and productive CDR3s were defined as those with a C...FGXG motif and no stop codons. Unique combinations of V-J cassette pair and CDR3 amino acid sequence were defined as clonotypes. Hamming distance filtering was applied to reads, with thresholds set by the sequence error rate of each sample in mapped regions. TCRdb itself trimmed the public reads at Q25 with fastp, ran MiXCR and retained productive beta chains. Rows matching on CDR3 protein sequence are summarized as one entry with the most common DNA and genes. TCRdb, not the original authors, processed these V and J calls. Recorded for this sample are 150,000 or so distinct CDR3 sequences; more than 35% of them occurred a single time. Of the sample, about 18% is held by the ten largest clones.

Sequencing was carried out using glioma tissue, nonneoplastic brain tissue, or PBMCs (not recorded which). The sequence was collected from a human donor with low-grade glioma or glioblastoma, undergoing nonglioma brain surgery, or in good health (not recorded which). Recombination joined TRBV20-1 with TRBJ2-3, with TRBD1 matching 12 junction bases. For the CDR3, the sequence is CSASPGQGARADTQYF. The DNA reads TGCAGTGCTAGCCCGGGACAGGGGGCGAGGGCAGATACGCAGTATTTT.